Sequencing of this T cell receptor beta chain was carried out in a study of cytomegalovirus exposure and HLA in healthy donors. The study's findings and limits: Sequences of the TCR beta chain were said to predict the HLA-A and HLA-B alleles of most subjects accurately. Reportedly, a later analysis found an Asian-associated ancestry cluster had fewer N-insertions than the roughly 700-donor mean.

As for this clone: Antigen unknown.

60 Vbeta and 13 Jbeta primers were used in PCR. The table came from immunoSEQ multiplex PCR; TCRdb's copy has only in-frame clones and leaves some out. Seen here are around 170,000 clones, around 82% observed once, and the top ten hold around 2.4%. Losses at the gene ends were 5 bases for V and 8 bases for J; bases not matched to a gene: 9. CDR1 KGHSH and CDR2 LQKENI come from the germline V gene. The CDR3 covers 15 residues. Sequenced input: PBMCs. The rearrangement joins TRBV18 to TRBJ2-1; TRBD1 matches at 10 bases. The clonotype originates from a man aged 55 to 69 in good health and CMV-seronegative. CDR3 sequence (DNA): TGTGCCAGCTCATCAGACCGGGACAGGGGCGATGAGCAGTTCTTC. Translating gives CASSSDRDRGDEQFF.